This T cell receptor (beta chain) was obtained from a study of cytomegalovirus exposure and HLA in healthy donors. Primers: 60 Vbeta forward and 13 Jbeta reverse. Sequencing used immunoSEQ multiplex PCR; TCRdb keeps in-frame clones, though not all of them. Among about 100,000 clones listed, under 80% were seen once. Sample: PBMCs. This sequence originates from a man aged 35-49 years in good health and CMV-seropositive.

CDR3 sequence: CASSLDRNQPQHF. CDR3 nucleotide sequence: TGTGCCAGCAGCTTAGATCGGAATCAGCCCCAGCATTTT. J is TRBJ1-5 and V is TRBV7-2; D is unclear. Deletions cut 1 base from V and 4 bases from J, with 5 bases between. The CDR3 loop spans 13 amino acids. Per the germline V gene, CDR1 is SGHTA and CDR2 is FQGNSA.